This TCR beta chain derives from a study of cytomegalovirus exposure and HLA in healthy donors (dated by TCRdb to about 2017). For the study in its entirety: In an earlier analysis of some 550 of the donors, approximately 260 Gb of sequence data and 90 million to 120 million unique TCR beta sequences from 150 million to 200 million T cells were reported. Of the roughly 400 genotyped donors, around 81% fell in the genetic ancestry cluster associated with self-reported Caucasian donors. In the later analysis, no new phenotypic data were used to find candidate immune exposures; instead, reliance was placed on TCR beta sequences and their occurrence across donors. A later genetic analysis used genome-wide SNP genotypes for 398 of the 666 donors, treating that subset as a discovery cohort. Donor age, sex, ethnicity and CMV serostatus were collected together with the repertoire data. The T cell repertoires of some 700 subjects were profiled by immunosequencing and related to cytomegalovirus serostatus. The aim of the study was to test whether cataloging public T cell receptors could identify signatures of past pathogen exposure. To predict cytomegalovirus infection status, the study brought together high-throughput TCR immunosequencing, statistical association of individual TCRs with disease status, and machine learning. Along with the roughly 670-subject first cohort, a separate validation cohort of more than 90 different subjects was used. A later analysis re-examined previously published TCR beta repertoires from more than 650 donors and added high-resolution HLA genotyping to investigate patterns of TCR occurrence. Typing coverage varied by locus: roughly 620-630 donors for A, B, C, DRB1 and DQB1; approximately 520 for DQA1; 606 for DPA1; 450 to 480 for DPB1. On average, 235,054 unique TCR beta nucleotide sequences were sequenced per donor among a few hundred genotyped donors of the cohort, with roughly 20% of those sequences being non-productive. All discovery cohort repertoires had been generated on a single sequencing platform. HLA typing covered class I and class II loci at four-digit resolution. To decide whether each TCR beta V gene segment behaved as functional or pseudogenic, an earlier analysis of 587 of the donors relied on high-throughput TCR beta sequencing. Because of strong linkage in the cohort, roughly five DR-DQ haplotypes were treated as single units for association and clustering. An early release that covered several hundred HLA-typed donors contained around 300 gigabases of sequencing data and around 85 million unique TCR sequences. Points the paper makes about the study in general: A cluster of highly shared sequence variants was judged likely to represent a technical artifact of the sequencing pipeline. A further reported finding was that TCR beta sequences accurately predicted the HLA-A and HLA-B alleles for most subjects in the first cohort. In a later analysis, TCR association rates were found to vary across HLA loci, with the most associated TCRs seen for DRB1 alleles and the fewest for HLA-C alleles. Because counts were too low, approximately 18 rarely observed V segments, including chromosome 9 orphons, were excluded from the earlier analysis of several hundred of the donors. In a later genetic analysis, a missense DCLRE1C variant was associated with V-gene and J-gene trimming of TCR beta chains, and the association was replicated in an independent cohort. Presence/absence analyses assumed roughly uniform sequencing depth across donors, an assumption that may not hold. The study gave a list of about 160 TCR beta chains associated with cytomegalovirus. For the cohort, immune exposure information was limited to CMV serostatus. While some public TCRs were present in many individuals, most TCR sequences turned up only very rarely across donors. Cytomegalovirus status was reported to be diagnosed by the classifier with high specificity and sensitivity in both the original and validation cohorts. Assigning TCR associations to individual alleles was difficult when HLA alleles, especially DR and DQ, strongly co-occurred. Broadly in line with IMGT annotations, most TCR beta V segments showed up in productive rearrangements about 87% or about 30% of the time in an earlier analysis of 587 of the donors. A later analysis reported that several top co-occurrence clusters appeared linked to parvovirus B19, influenza, CMV and Epstein-Barr virus. Because HLA typing was missing for some donors at each locus, association tests included only the typed subset. In a later genetic analysis, fewer N-insertions in productive TCRs were reported among donors in an Asian-associated ancestry cluster than the roughly 700-donor mean. A few of the identified cytomegalovirus-associated TCR beta chains were confirmed in vitro to be specific for cytomegalovirus antigens. Only TCR beta chains were sequenced in this cohort, and the absence of alpha or paired-chain data limited detectable features. Correlated functional status among segregating V segments might be attributable to linkage disequilibrium, but an unknown experimental factor could not be ruled out. It was suggested by the authors that the approach could potentially be generalized to other disease states and immunological phenotypes. A later analysis found that most CMV-associated TCR beta chains appeared HLA-restricted, with HLA associations seemingly driven largely by CMV exposure. In a later analysis, HLA-associated TCR beta chains were found to be more clonally expanded and to have lower generation probabilities than equally common non-associated chains. Because the 87-base-pair reads could not distinguish some IMGT-functional V segments, including TRBV6-2 and TRBV6-3, those segments were excluded. Specific HLA alleles were associated with over 15,000 TCR beta sequences at a false discovery rate of 0.05 in a later analysis.

The cohort comprised several hundred healthy bone marrow donors. At the time of sampling, all cohort members were nominally healthy, though unrecorded immune exposures were likely present. The donor tested CMV seropositive and was one of the 289 seropositive cohort members. Every donor gave a peripheral blood sample, and the peripheral blood mononuclear cells from that sample were used for TCR beta sequencing. Genomic DNA was extracted from the blood cell samples with the Qiagen DNeasy Blood Extraction Kit. As regards this clone: This clone's antigen is unknown. Base qualities are missing; no much larger clone stands one base away.

The CDR3 contains 18 residues, cysteine and phenylalanine counted. Solely the CDR3 DNA is kept, with 54 bases framed from the first base. CDR1 and CDR2, per the germline V gene (reference sequence), are PRHDT and FYEKMQ. The germline V and J ends show losses of 4 bases and 4 bases respectively, and no gene match explains 16 bases of the junction. Library creation used the immunoSEQ multiplex PCR assay. The multiplex PCR relied on a mix of 60 forward primers for TCR Vbeta segments and 13 reverse primers for TCR Jbeta segments. Amplification of the CDR3 region of rearranged TCR beta genes was performed with a multiplex PCR assay on genomic DNA. Amplified TCR beta libraries were sequenced as 87-base-pair reads on the Illumina HiSeq System. As for the original processing: In a later analysis, some 80 million unique TCR beta chains were counted across the 500 to 700 repertoires, and approximately 11 million of these chains were shared by at least two donors. A nearest-neighbor algorithm error-corrected the raw reads and collapsed the reads into unique sequences, merging closely related sequences to remove PCR and sequencing errors. Alignment of CDR3 sequences to IMGT reference sequences was used to assign V, D and J gene segments. For a sequence to be retained, a match of at least six nucleotides to both a V gene segment and a J gene segment was required. Rearrangements were called productive when the CDR3 lacked stop codons and stayed in frame with V and J; all others were non-productive. Following IMGT convention, CDR3 was defined as the stretch from the second conserved V-encoded cysteine to the conserved J-encoded phenylalanine. The earlier analysis of roughly 590 of the donors excluded sequences that lacked an unambiguous match to a single V gene segment. An earlier analysis of approximately 590 of the donors classified V segments as functional when productive rearrangements were above 56.7% and as segregating when the standard deviation between donors was above 5%. To diagnose cytomegalovirus status from the catalog of TCR beta chain sequences, a statistical classification framework was built. In a later analysis, V and J genes were assigned by comparing TCR nucleotide sequences against IMGT/GENE-DB human TR gene sequences. A later analysis assigned CDR3 sequences and most-parsimonious VDJ recombination scenarios with the TCRdist pipeline. In a later analysis, every TCR beta chain was defined by the combination of its CDR3 amino acid sequence and its V-gene family, and reads without a unique V-gene family were dropped. In a later analysis, nearly 600 highly shared, low-generation-probability nucleotide sequences were removed to address suspected cross-contamination and a sequencing artifact. In a later analysis, a clonal expansion index for each public chain was calculated from normalized within-repertoire ranks of inferred template counts. In a later analysis, generation probabilities were computed using a VDJ recombination model fitted to out-of-frame rearrangements, and the results were checked against IGoR. In a later analysis, TCR-TCR, TCR-HLA and TCR-CMV co-occurrence was scored with hypergeometric tests, and a repertoire-size bias correction was applied to TCR pairs. A later analysis estimated false discovery rates by permuting HLA or CMV assignments 20 times. A later analysis grouped co-occurring TCRs with DBSCAN, adding TCRdist sequence similarity when clustering within HLA-allele-positive subsets. For co-occurrence clustering, repertoires with fewer than 30,000 or more than 120,000 public chains were excluded, along with a handful of repertoires with anomalous nucleotide sharing. Entries here come from immuneACCESS through TCRdb and include only in-frame sequences with V and J called. Some clones fail to appear in such tables; in the studies checked, an unresolved V gene covers under half of the shortfall, and the cause of the remainder is unknown. The V and J calls and clone size were taken over from that table, and D and trimming were inferred from the DNA. The sample yields some 150,000 clones; roughly 80% were counted once. 3.7% of the sample belongs to the ten largest clones.

This chain joins TRBV13 to TRBJ2-1, and 7 junctional nucleotides match TRBD2. The specimen was PBMCs. This TCR was sampled from a man aged 30 to 45 in good health and CMV-seropositive. The CDR3 region reads CASSSQQQAGRKYNEQFF. The DNA sequence follows: TGTGCCAGCAGCTCCCAACAACAAGCGGGGAGGAAATACAATGAGCAGTTCTTC.